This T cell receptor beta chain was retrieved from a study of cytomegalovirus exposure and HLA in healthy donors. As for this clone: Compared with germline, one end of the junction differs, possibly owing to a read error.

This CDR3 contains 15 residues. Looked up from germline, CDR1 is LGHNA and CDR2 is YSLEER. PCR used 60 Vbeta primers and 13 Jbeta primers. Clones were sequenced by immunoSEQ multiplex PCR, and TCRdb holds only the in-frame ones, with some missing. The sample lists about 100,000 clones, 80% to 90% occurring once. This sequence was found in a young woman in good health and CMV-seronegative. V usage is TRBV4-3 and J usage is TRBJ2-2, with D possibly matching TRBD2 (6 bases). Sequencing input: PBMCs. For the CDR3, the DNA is TGCGCCAGCAACCAAGACTACCCGGGGGCCGGGGAGCTGTTTTTT. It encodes CASNQDYPGAGELFF.